This TCR beta chain was sequenced for a study of cytomegalovirus exposure and HLA in healthy donors. Notes on the study in general: Whilst most TCR sequences proved rare, a subset of public TCRs occurred across many donors.

This CDR3 spans 14 amino acids. The V and J ends lost 5 bases and 5 bases, in that order; junction bases with no gene match: 5. Germline assignment: CDR1 LNHDA and CDR2 SQIVND (reference sequence). All the people who gave samples were healthy bone marrow donors. On this clone: The antigen remains undetermined.

Primers: 60 Vbeta forward and 13 Jbeta reverse. Repertoires were generated with immunoSEQ multiplex PCR, while TCRdb's copy carries only in-frame clones and drops some. The sample includes roughly 97,000 clones, roughly 80% of them seen just once. Source material: PBMCs. The chain combines TRBV19 with TRBJ1-1; 10 bases map to TRBD1. This receptor was taken from a woman aged 40 to 55 in good health and CMV-seronegative. The CDR3 region is CASSPRTGGTEAFF. The CDR3 DNA follows: TGTGCCAGTAGTCCCCGGACAGGGGGGACTGAAGCTTTCTTT.